Each of the 16 T cell receptor beta chains below was sequenced from the same sample in a study of blood T cell repertoires in COVID-19. Method: immunoSEQ multiplex PCR; TCRdb's copy keeps in-frame clones and lacks some. The sample carries roughly 190,000 clones, around 80% recorded once. The material sequenced was peripheral blood. These receptors were taken from a man aged 45-65 years with active or convalescent COVID-19.

The chain carries TRBV6-5 and TRBJ2-2; D is unclear. The CDR3 is made up of 14 amino acids. The V and J ends lost 8 bases and 1 base respectively, with 11 bases between them. Per germline, CDR1 MNHEY and CDR2 SVGAGI. DNA of the CDR3: TGTGCCAGCGAACCCCCGGGGAACACCGGGGAGCTGTTTTTT. Amino acids: CASEPPGNTGELFF.

This clone was seen ten or more times. J is TRBJ1-1 and V is TRBV6-1; 7 nucleotides line up with TRBD1. With V trimmed by 3 bases and J by 2 bases, 3 bases remained unmatched. The germline gives CDR1 MNHNS, CDR2 SASEGT. The CDR3 consists of 14 residues. The CDR3 DNA reads as TGTGCCAGCAGTGAGACAGGGACTAACACTGAAGCTTTCTTT. Translation gives CASSETGTNTEAFF.

In this sample, this clone turned up a few times. This chain connects TRBV28 to TRBJ2-7; 7 nucleotides line up with TRBD2. CDR1 MDHEN and CDR2 SYDVKM come from the germline V gene. Trimming removed 5 bases from V and 0 bases from J; junction bases left unmatched: 10. The length of the CDR3 is 16 residues. The CDR3 nucleotides are TGTGCCAGCAGTCCCGCCTGGGGGGGGTTCTCCTACGAGCAGTACTTC. It translates to CASSPAWGGFSYEQYF.

The chain combines TRBV7-2 with TRBJ2-7; D unclear. In germline, CDR1 is SGHTA, CDR2 FQGNSA. CDR3 length equals 16 residues. Deletions cut 1 base from V and 1 base from J, with 14 bases between. CDR3 DNA: TGTGCCAGCAGCTTAGATCTTTGGGCAGGTTCCTACGAGCAGTACTTC. Amino acids: CASSLDLWAGSYEQYF.

The chain uses TRBV20-1 and TRBJ1-4; TRBD1 is a possible D gene (5 bases). Germline V gene data show CDR1 as DFQATT and CDR2 as SNEGSKA (reference sequence). V lost 3 bases to trimming and J lost 4 bases, with 15 bases between them. This CDR3 is 15 amino acids long. CDR3 sequence: CSASVGAGNNEKLFF. The CDR3 coding sequence is TGCAGTGCTAGTGTTGGGGCAGGGAATAATGAAAAACTGTTTTTT.

The V call is TRBV29-1, the J call TRBJ2-6, with unresolved D. Trimming pared 3 bases from V and 4 bases from J, leaving 13 bases between. The CDR3 is made up of 15 amino acids. Per germline, CDR1 SQVTM and CDR2 ANQGSEA. CDR3 amino acids: CSVESVQSGANVLTF. CDR3 in DNA: TGCAGCGTTGAGTCGGTGCAATCGGGGGCCAACGTCCTGACTTTC.

This chain joins TRBV5-1 and TRBJ1-1; D perhaps matches TRBD1 (6 bases). The CDR3 runs 12 residues. The ends were cut back, 5 bases at V and 4 bases at J, with 9 bases in the middle. Germline assignment: CDR1 SGHRS and CDR2 YFSETQ. CDR3 sequence (DNA): TGCGCCAGCAGGGGGACACTCACTGAAGCTTTCTTT. This sequence encodes CASRGTLTEAFF.

The J gene is TRBJ1-2, the V gene TRBV19, with D tentatively TRBD1 (6 bases). The CDR3 sequence is 14 residues long. Germline V gives CDR1 LNHDA, CDR2 SQIVND (reference sequence). V lost 3 bases to trimming and J lost 4 bases, with 12 bases between them. CDR3 loop: CASSMDRGFYGYTF. CDR3 bases: TGTGCCAGTAGTATGGACAGAGGGTTCTATGGCTACACCTTC. Based on the CDR3 plus reference TRBV19 and TRBJ1-2, the full variable domain is DGGITQSPKYLFRKEGQNVTLSCEQNLNHDAMYWYRQDPGQGLRLIYYSQIVNDFQKGDIAEGYSVSREKKESFPLTVTSAQKNPTAFYLCASSMDRGFYGYTFGSGTRLTVV.

The genes are TRBV9 and TRBJ1-2; tentatively, D is TRBD1 (5 bases). From germline, CDR1 is SGDLS and CDR2 YYNGEE. Trimming left V 0 bases short and J 6 bases short, with 15 bases between. This CDR3 is built from 15 residues. The CDR3 DNA reads as TGTGCCAGCAGCGTAGGACCGACCGGGGGAGATGGCTACACCTTC. It specifies CASSVGPTGGDGYTF.

This chain uses TRBV3-1 (or the pseudogene TRBV3-2) with TRBJ2-3; TRBD1 matches at 7 bases. Looked up from germline, CDR1 is LGHDT and CDR2 is YNNKEL (reference sequence). Trimming cost V 4 bases and J 2 bases; bases outside gene matches: 9. The CDR3 consists of 16 residues. The CDR3 reads CASSLTPGQPTDTQYF. CDR3 nucleotide sequence: TGTGCCAGCAGCCTTACTCCGGGACAGCCCACAGATACGCAGTATTTT.

V usage is TRBV2 and J usage is TRBJ2-5, with 8 bases aligning to TRBD2. This CDR3 is built from 15 residues. Unmatched junction bases numbered 13, after V lost 11 bases and J lost 2 bases. Germline assignment: CDR1 SNHLY and CDR2 FYNNEI. The CDR3 reads CASNRGGSVQETQYF. Here the CDR3 DNA reads TGTGCCTCTAACCGGGGGGGCTCGGTACAAGAGACCCAGTACTTC.

This rearrangement joins TRBV10-3 to TRBJ2-7; 7 bases map to TRBD2. Germline V CDR1 and CDR2: ENHRY, SYGVKD. V lost 4 bases, J lost 4 bases, and 10 bases stayed unmatched. The CDR3 spans 15 residues. The CDR3 DNA reads TGTGCCATCAGTGCCTTGGGGGGGGTGCGGTACGAGCAGTACTTC. It translates to CAISALGGVRYEQYF.

This chain connects TRBV5-1 to TRBJ2-5; 13 bases fit TRBD2. The CDR3 spans 16 residues. After removal of 4 bases from V and 5 bases from J, the junction contained 8 bases not matched to a gene. Germline CDR1 reads SGHRS; CDR2 reads YFSETQ. CDR3 bases: TGCGCCAGCAGCCCGACTAGCGGGGGGAATAGCGAGACCCAGTACTTC. This translates into CASSPTSGGNSETQYF.

This sequence joins TRBV5-4 and TRBJ1-1, with 9 nucleotides matching TRBD1. Germline assignment: CDR1 SGHNT and CDR2 YYREEE (reference sequence). CDR3 length equals 15 residues. Unmatched junction bases numbered 5, after V lost 4 bases and J lost 1 base. CDR3 in amino acids: CASSARTGENTEAFF. In DNA form, the CDR3 reads TGTGCCAGCAGCGCCAGGACAGGGGAGAACACTGAAGCTTTCTTT.

The chain couples TRBV30 to TRBJ2-7; D may be TRBD2 (5 bases). Germline-derived CDR1 and CDR2 are GTSNPN and SVGIG (reference sequence). This CDR3 has 13 residues. V lost 4 bases, J lost 6 bases, and 16 bases lay in between. This CDR3 is CAWNYSPSREQYF. For the CDR3, the DNA is TGTGCCTGGAACTATTCGCCTAGCCGCGAGCAGTACTTC.

The chain uses TRBV6-5 and TRBJ1-4; TRBD1 matches at 7 bases. Per the germline V gene, CDR1 is MNHEY and CDR2 is SVGAGI. V lost 8 bases to trimming and J lost 2 bases; unmatched junction nucleotides: 5. CDR3 length equals 14 residues. As DNA, the CDR3 is TGTGCCAGCTCAGGGGGTGCCACTAATGAAAAACTGTTTTTT. This gives the protein CASSGGATNEKLFF.